The sequence of this T cell receptor beta chain was determined in a study of blood T cell repertoires in COVID-19. Looking at the study overall: T cells, B-cell-depleted T cells, or PBMCs provided the cDNA or gDNA that served as material.

The CDR3 runs to 19 residues. Looked up from germline, CDR1 is KGHSH and CDR2 is LQKENI. Unmatched junction bases numbered 13, after V lost 3 bases and J lost 6 bases. Original processing methods: Estimated nucleated cell counts came from reference gene primer amplification. The repertoire was sequenced with immunoSEQ multiplex PCR; TCRdb's copy has only in-frame clones and lacks some. V and J calls and clone size are given by that table; D and trimming were obtained from the DNA. The sample carries almost 500,000 clones, about nine tenths recorded once. The chain is built from TRBV18 and TRBJ2-3; 15 nucleotides line up with TRBD2. The source material was PBMCs or T cells enriched from blood (not recorded which). The receptor was derived from a woman aged 55 to 70 who had recovered from COVID-19. CDR3 nucleotide sequence: TGTGCCAGCTCACCCCTGTCCGGCAGGACTAGCGGGGGGGCGGATACGCAGTATTTT. Translation gives CASSPLSGRTSGGADTQYF.